This T cell receptor (beta chain) was found in a study of identical twins. Findings and limits, study-wide: Out-of-frame TCR alpha sharing in monozygotic twins exceeded recombination model predictions. High-abundance cord blood beta clonotypes had fewer insertions; memory repertoires showed none. Part of the zero-insertion signal could reflect confounding by invariant MAIT and iNKT cells.

This clonotype showed up many times. Its target is unknown. Donors were all healthy Caucasians. Germline assignment: CDR1 MNHEY and CDR2 SVGEGT. V was trimmed by 6 bases and J by 0 bases, leaving 13 bases between them. The CDR3 totals 15 residues. MiXCR was run by TCRdb on the 5' RACE reads, yielding one entry per CDR3 protein. This table has hundreds of thousands of distinct CDR3 sequences, around 8.3% appearing once. These data also featured in a second study, about yellow fever vaccine responses in identical twins.

The source of this sequence is a woman under 30 in good health. The sequencing input was PBMCs. The gene calls are TRBV6-2 or TRBV6-3 and TRBJ2-3, with no clear D. CDR3 nucleotides: TGTGCCAGCAGCTATCTAGTTCCTAGCACAGATACGCAGTATTTT. Translating it yields CASSYLVPSTDTQYF.